The 27 T cell receptor beta chains listed next were all sequenced from one sample in a study of cytomegalovirus exposure and HLA in healthy donors (dated by TCRdb to 2015 to 2018). Library construction relied on the immunoSEQ multiplex PCR assay. The multiplex PCR relied on a mix of 60 forward primers for TCR Vbeta segments and 13 reverse primers for TCR Jbeta segments. Drawn from immuneACCESS, this table holds only the in-frame rearrangements with V and J called that TCRdb kept. Clones are partly lost; checked studies trace under half to an unresolved V gene and leave the rest unexplained. This sample holds under 150,000 clones; around 80% were observed only once. The ten biggest clones cover about 2% of the sample. Input material: PBMCs. These receptors came from a female donor in good health and CMV-seropositive.

This clone was detected only a few times. The CDR3 loop reads CASSQNNDGYTF. For the CDR3, the DNA is TGCGCCAGCAGCCAAAACAACGATGGCTACACCTTC. The gene calls are TRBV5-1 and TRBJ1-2; D is unresolved. Trimming removed 4 bases from V and 6 bases from J, with 10 bases in between. CDR3 length equals 12 residues. Per the germline V gene, CDR1 is SGHRS and CDR2 is YFSETQ.

The chain joins TRBV5-4 to TRBJ2-3, with a tentative D call TRBD2 (5 bases). The germline V gene has CDR1 SGHNT and CDR2 YYREEE (reference sequence). V was cut by 4 bases and J by 3 bases, with 12 bases left in between. This CDR3 has 14 residues. The CDR3 region has the DNA TGTGCCAGCAGCCAACCTCCGGGGACAGATACGCAGTATTTT. Residues: CASSQPPGTDTQYF.

The gene calls are TRBV2 and TRBJ2-1; 8 positions agree with TRBD2. CDR3 length equals 14 residues. Trimming removed 6 bases from V and 8 bases from J; junction bases left unmatched: 9. Germline CDR1 is SNHLY and CDR2 is FYNNEI. CDR3 sequence: CASRGLGKGDEQFF. In DNA, the CDR3 is TGTGCCAGCAGGGGACTAGGAAAGGGCGATGAGCAGTTCTTC.

The V call is TRBV18, the J call TRBJ2-2; a weak D match, TRBD1 (5 bases). Germline CDR1 KGHSH, CDR2 LQKENI. The CDR3 has 16 amino acids. Trimming stripped 1 base from V and 2 bases from J, with 11 bases between. Here the CDR3 DNA reads TGTGCCAGCTCACCACTCCAGGGAACTAACACCGGGGAGCTGTTTTTT. It yields the protein CASSPLQGTNTGELFF. The full variable domain, its missing parts supplied by reference TRBV18 and TRBJ2-2, is NAGVMQNPRHLVRRRGQEARLRCSPMKGHSHVYWYRQLPEEGLKFMVYLQKENIIDESGMPKERFSAEFPKEGPSILRIQQVVRGDSAAYFCASSPLQGTNTGELFFGEGSRLTVL.

This clone showed up just a few times. The rearrangement uses TRBV18 and TRBJ2-5; D may be TRBD2 (5 bases). Trimming took off 6 bases at V and 2 bases at J, with 13 bases between the two ends. The CDR3 has 14 amino acids. Germline lookup yields CDR1 KGHSH and CDR2 LQKENI. CDR3: CASSSRGLQETQYF. In nucleotides, the CDR3 is TGTGCCAGCTCGTCCCGCGGACTTCAAGAGACCCAGTACTTC.

Comments on this clone: At the DNA level, this CDR3 is encoded by other sequences in the same sample as well. This chain uses TRBV14 with TRBJ2-7; D uncertain. With 0 bases removed from V and 0 bases from J, the gap between germline ends came to 6 bases. Germline V gives CDR1 SGHDN, CDR2 FVKESK. The CDR3 totals 14 residues. The CDR3 DNA sequence: TGTGCCAGCAGCCAAGATCCTAGCTCCTACGAGCAGTACTTC. This translates into CASSQDPSSYEQYF. The full variable domain, its missing parts supplied by reference TRBV14 and TRBJ2-7, is EAGVTQFPSHSVIEKGQTVTLRCDPISGHDNLYWYRRVMGKEIKFLLHFVKESKQDESGMPNNRFLAERTGGTYSTLKVQPAELEDSGVYFCASSQDPSSYEQYFGPGTRLTVT.

The chain links TRBV5-1 to TRBJ2-1; a weak D match, TRBD2 (5 bases). Germline V lookup: CDR1 SGHRS, CDR2 YFSETQ. The length of the CDR3 is 16 residues. V was pared by 4 bases and J by 0 bases, with 14 bases between. The DNA of the CDR3 is TGCGCCAGCAGCCCCTCTGGGAGTAGCTCCTACAATGAGCAGTTCTTC. It codes for CASSPSGSSSYNEQFF.

This clone came up a few times. V gene TRBV7-2 combines with J gene TRBJ2-2; D unclear. Germline loops: CDR1 SGHTA, CDR2 FQGNSA. V lost 2 bases, J lost 1 base, and 5 bases lay in between. This CDR3 region has 14 residues. CDR3 protein: CASSLYRNTGELFF. As DNA, the CDR3 is TGTGCCAGCAGCTTATATAGGAACACCGGGGAGCTGTTTTTT.

The rearrangement links TRBV4-2 to TRBJ1-6; the D gene is possibly TRBD1 (6 bases). The V gene's germline CDR1 is LGHNA and CDR2 YNFKEQ. The V gene lost 4 bases and the J gene lost 5 bases, with 15 bases spanning the gap. This CDR3 comprises 16 residues. In nucleotides, the CDR3 is TGTGCCAGCAGCCCCGTCCTAGGGGACAATAATTCACCCCTCCACTTT. Protein: CASSPVLGDNNSPLHF.

This clone turned up a few times. CDR3 loop: CASSTYSEQYF. In DNA form, the CDR3 reads TGTGCCAGCAGCACCTACAGCGAGCAGTACTTC. This chain links TRBV7-9 with TRBJ2-7, with D uncertain. V shed 5 bases and J shed 6 bases, with 8 bases lying between them. The CDR3 runs 11 residues. CDR1 SEHNR and CDR2 FQNEAQ come from the germline V gene (reference sequence).

The rearrangement joins TRBV28 to TRBJ2-1; D is undetermined. CDR1 and CDR2 from the germline V gene are MDHEN and SYDVKM. The CDR3 spans 12 residues. Between the trimmed V and J ends, which lost 4 bases and 6 bases, there was a span of 7 bases. This chain's CDR3 is CASSYLFNEQFF. In DNA form, the CDR3 reads TGTGCCAGCAGTTATCTGTTCAATGAGCAGTTCTTC.

V gene TRBV19 combines with J gene TRBJ2-1; TRBD2 might be the D (6 bases). The germline CDR1 and CDR2 sequences are LNHDA and SQIVND (reference sequence). V gave up 5 bases and J gave up 3 bases, with 17 bases separating them. CDR3 length equals 16 residues. The CDR3 reads CASSERLRRDYNEQFF. The CDR3, as DNA: TGTGCCAGTAGTGAAAGGCTTCGGAGGGACTACAATGAGCAGTTCTTC.

The genes are TRBV5-6 and TRBJ2-7; maybe TRBD1 (6 bases). The V gene lost 1 base and the J gene lost 7 bases, with 18 bases spanning the gap. There are 15 residues in the CDR3. CDR1 and CDR2 (germline): SGHDT, YYEEEE. The CDR3 loop is CASSLLLGGLGEQYF. CDR3 DNA sequence: TGTGCCAGCAGCTTGCTTTTAGGGGGTCTTGGAGAGCAGTACTTC.

The V call is TRBV7-9, the J call TRBJ1-3, with 7 bases that match TRBD1. CDR1 SEHNR and CDR2 FQNEAQ come from the germline V gene (reference sequence). The CDR3 consists of 14 residues. Trimming removed 9 bases from V and 4 bases from J; junction bases left unmatched: 9. The CDR3 spells CAREAQGGGNTIYF. The CDR3 coding sequence is TGTGCCAGAGAGGCGCAGGGGGGCGGAAACACCATATATTTT.

This clone has only a few counts. V and J are TRBV2 and TRBJ1-2; D is possibly TRBD1 (5 bases). Per the germline V gene, CDR1 is SNHLY and CDR2 is FYNNEI. This CDR3 is built from 13 residues. The ends were cut back, 6 bases at V and 4 bases at J, with 12 bases in the middle. The CDR3: CASRQATLYGYTF. The CDR3 DNA is TGTGCCAGCAGACAGGCCACCCTCTATGGCTACACCTTC.

The chain's CDR3 is CASSLKQGEFYEQYF. CDR3 bases: TGTGCCAGCAGCTTAAAACAGGGGGAGTTCTACGAGCAGTACTTC. The chain combines TRBV7-3 with TRBJ2-7; 8 nucleotides agree with TRBD1. CDR1 SGHTA and CDR2 FQGTGA come from the germline V gene. After removal of 1 base from V and 3 bases from J, the junction contained 5 bases not matched to a gene. The CDR3 loop spans 15 amino acids.

A remark on this clone: A read error may produce the germline difference seen at one junction end. This chain links TRBV18 with TRBJ1-2; 10 bases line up with TRBD1. The CDR3 contains 13 residues. Germline assignment: CDR1 KGHSH and CDR2 LQKENI. The CDR3 DNA reads as TGTGCCAGCTTAAACCGGGACAGGGGTGGCTGCACCTTC. Amino acids: CASLNRDRGGCTF.

With regard to this clone: The sample carries other DNA sequences with the same CDR3. This rearrangement joins TRBV6-1 to TRBJ1-2; 7 bases match TRBD1. The CDR3 runs 14 residues. Germline V gives CDR1 MNHNS, CDR2 SASEGT. V shed 5 bases and J 8 bases; nucleotides not matched to a gene: 11. The CDR3 nucleotides read TGTGCCAGCAGTCTCGGACAGGTTCAGGGAGGCTACACCTTC. Translation: CASSLGQVQGGYTF.

V and J are TRBV5-1 and TRBJ2-7; D perhaps matches TRBD2 (5 bases). Trimming took 6 bases from V and 1 from J, leaving 14 bases between them. The CDR3 length is 14 residues. Germline assignment: CDR1 SGHRS and CDR2 YFSETQ. CDR3 sequence (DNA): TGCGCCAGCAATGTAGAGGGTACATCCTACGAGCAGTACTTC. Protein: CASNVEGTSYEQYF.

The V and J genes are TRBV19 and TRBJ1-2, with no clear D. With 1 base removed from V and 5 bases from J, the gap between germline ends came to 5 bases. CDR1 and CDR2 (germline): LNHDA, SQIVND (reference sequence). This CDR3 has 12 residues. Here the CDR3 DNA reads TGTGCCAGTAGTATAGGGAGATATGGCTACACCTTC. Residues: CASSIGRYGYTF.

V usage is TRBV10-3 and J usage is TRBJ2-3, with a weak D call TRBD2 (5 bases). This CDR3 comprises 15 residues. CDR1 ENHRY and CDR2 SYGVKD come from the germline V gene. V lost 8 bases and J 4 bases, leaving 19 bases between the germline ends. CDR3 nucleotides: TGTGCCATCGGCGTAGGACGAAGCGGTCCAGATACGCAGTATTTT. It translates to CAIGVGRSGPDTQYF.

The chain combines TRBV6-6 with TRBJ2-7; 10 bases agree with TRBD1. With 7 bases clipped from V and 6 bases from J, the junction kept 6 bases outside the gene matches. Germline V gene data show CDR1 as MNHNY and CDR2 as SVGAGI (reference sequence). This CDR3 is 13 amino acids long. The CDR3 here is CASKGTGDVEQYF. The CDR3 coding sequence is TGTGCCAGCAAGGGGACAGGGGATGTCGAGCAGTACTTC.

V and J are TRBV27 and TRBJ1-1; D remains ambiguous. Trimming cost V 1 base and J 2 bases, with 5 bases left between them. Germline V gives CDR1 MNHEY, CDR2 SMNVEV (reference sequence). This CDR3 spans 13 amino acids. The CDR3 DNA reads TGTGCCAGCAGTTTATTTCTTAACACTGAAGCTTTCTTT. As protein: CASSLFLNTEAFF.

This chain joins TRBV6-6 and TRBJ2-3; 9 bases line up with TRBD1. The V segment lost 3 bases and the J segment 3 bases; nucleotides outside the gene matches: 4. The V gene's germline CDR1 is MNHNY and CDR2 SVGAGI (reference sequence). The CDR3 has 15 amino acids. The CDR3 reads CASSYRDRETDTQYF. The CDR3 DNA follows: TGTGCCAGCAGTTATCGGGACAGGGAAACAGATACGCAGTATTTT.

This clone was seen only once. The CDR3 spells CASKGQNTEAFF. CDR3 coding DNA: TGTGCCAGCAAGGGACAGAACACTGAAGCTTTCTTT. The chain links TRBV2 to TRBJ1-1; the D gene is possibly TRBD1 (6 bases). Germline V gene lookup returns CDR1 SNHLY and CDR2 FYNNEI. Trimming removed 7 bases at V and 1 base at J, with 7 bases between. The CDR3 runs to 12 residues.

The chain recombines TRBV23-1 with TRBJ1-5; a possible D gene is TRBD1 (6 bases). TRBV23-1 is identified as an open reading frame with a role that is uncertain. V gave up 0 bases and J gave up 1 base, with 22 bases separating them. CDR3 length: 20 residues. The CDR3, as DNA: TGCGCCAGCAGTCAATCGTACGATAGGGCAGGGGATGGGAGCAATCAGCCCCAGCATTTT. Protein product: CASSQSYDRAGDGSNQPQHF.

This clone was recorded only once. The V and J genes are TRBV11-1 and TRBJ2-1; 7 bases map to TRBD1. The CDR3 covers 15 residues. The germline V gene has CDR1 SGHAT and CDR2 FQDESV (reference sequence). The J segment lost 0 bases and the V segment lost 5 bases, leaving 4 bases of the junction unmatched. The CDR3 reads CASSLTGNSYNEQFF. The CDR3 bases are TGTGCCAGCAGCCTGACAGGGAACTCCTACAATGAGCAGTTCTTC. Based on the CDR3 plus reference TRBV11-1 and TRBJ2-1, the full variable domain is EAEVAQSPRYKITEKSQAVAFWCDPISGHATLYWYRQILGQGPELLVQFQDESVVDDSQLPKDRFSAERLKGVDSTLKIQPAELGDSAMYLCASSLTGNSYNEQFFGPGTRLTVL.